The present TCR beta chain was sequenced within a study of T cells in Graves' hyperthyroidism and ophthalmopathy. It was 8 to 10 ml of fresh peripheral blood that supplied the PBMCs. Note on this clonotype: Its matching antigen is unknown. This may arise from a read error, as a much more abundant clone is one base away.

Amplification targeted TCR beta CDR3 regions from RNA transcripts. RT-PCR in the first round (using the HTBI primer set) targeted the TCR CDR3. TCRdb independently ran MiXCR on the multiplex PCR reads; one entry per CDR3 protein. The sample lists about 600,000 distinct CDR3 sequences, approximately 14% occurring once. General study points: Model output signaled ophthalmopathy a median approximately 6 months ahead of onset. The majority of expanded thyroid clonotypes above 0.001 also appeared in blood.

Germline V CDR1 and CDR2: MNHEY, SVGEGT. The trim removed 6 bases at V and 0 bases at J, leaving 4 bases unmatched. This CDR3 is built from 16 residues. Sequenced sample: blood. The chain couples TRBV6-2 or TRBV6-3 to TRBJ1-6; 8 positions match TRBD1. The clonotype was recovered from a woman aged 45 to 65 with Graves' ophthalmopathy. For the CDR3, the DNA is TGTGCCAGCAGCGCACAGGGGGGCTCCTATAATTCACCCCTCCACTTT. Amino acid sequence: CASSAQGGSYNSPLHF.